The next 20 T cell receptor beta chains were all read from a single sample in a study of blood T cell repertoires in COVID-19. Method: immunoSEQ multiplex PCR; TCRdb's copy keeps in-frame clones and lacks some. Of some 390,000 clones detected, about 90% appear once; the ten largest clones hold 2.3%. The material sequenced was peripheral blood. The receptors were gathered from a woman aged 55-69 years with COVID-19, enrolled during active disease.

The chain joins TRBV9 to TRBJ2-7, with 7 bases fitting TRBD1. The V and J ends lost 2 bases and 4 bases, in that order; junction bases with no gene match: 9. CDR3 length: 15 residues. The germline V gene encodes CDR1 SGDLS and CDR2 YYNGEE. The CDR3 region has the DNA TGTGCCAGCAGCGTCGAGACAGGGTCAAGATACGAGCAGTACTTC. Protein sequence: CASSVETGSRYEQYF.

The CDR3 bases are TGCAGCGTTAGATTCGAAACAGATGAAAAACTGTTTTTT. The encoded protein is CSVRFETDEKLFF. This chain uses TRBV29-1 with TRBJ1-4, with D uncertain. V shed 5 bases and J shed 6 bases, with 13 bases lying between them. This CDR3 is built from 13 residues. Germline V gene lookup returns CDR1 SQVTM and CDR2 ANQGSEA.

The chain links TRBV7-2 to TRBJ1-5; D call uncertain. Germline V lookup: CDR1 SGHTA, CDR2 FQGNSA. Trimming stripped 5 bases from V and 1 base from J, with 9 bases between. The CDR3 extends over 14 amino acids. CDR3 nucleotide sequence: TGTGCCAGCAGCCGCGATACCAGCAATCAGCCCCAGCATTTT. Translated: CASSRDTSNQPQHF.

The rearrangement links TRBV15 to TRBJ1-5, with D unresolved. From germline, CDR1 is LNHNV and CDR2 YYDKDF (reference sequence). V was clipped by 6 bases and J by 2 bases, with 11 bases between them. This CDR3 has 14 amino acids. The CDR3 loop is CATSTYQGNQPQHF. The CDR3 bases are TGTGCCACCAGTACTTACCAGGGCAATCAGCCCCAGCATTTT.

The sample holds one count of this clone. The CDR3 region has the DNA TGCGCCAGCAGCTTGGCCGGTAGCGGGGGCACAGATACGCAGTATTTT. It translates to CASSLAGSGGTDTQYF. The chain links TRBV5-1 to TRBJ2-3, with 8 bases identical to TRBD2. Trimming took 0 bases from V and 1 from J; bases not matched to a gene: 4. CDR3 length: 16 residues. Germline CDR1 and CDR2: SGHRS and YFSETQ.

J is TRBJ1-1 and V is TRBV3-1 (or the pseudogene TRBV3-2); a weak D match, TRBD1 (6 bases). Germline-derived CDR1 and CDR2 are LGHDT and YNNKEL (reference sequence). V was shortened by 4 bases and J by 0 bases, with 15 bases between the two germline ends. The CDR3 length is 16 residues. The CDR3 loop is CASSLRQAIMNTEAFF. The CDR3 DNA reads TGTGCCAGCAGCCTTAGACAGGCTATCATGAACACTGAAGCTTTCTTT.

V usage is TRBV19 and J usage is TRBJ2-6, with 8 bases matching TRBD1. The ends lost 3 bases at V and 3 bases at J; junction bases unmatched: 1. This CDR3 is built from 15 residues. Germline V gene sequence: CDR1 LNHDA, CDR2 SQIVND (reference sequence). The CDR3 region has the DNA TGTGCCAGTAGTATGGGACAGGTTGGGGCCAACGTCCTGACTTTC. As protein: CASSMGQVGANVLTF.

The chain uses TRBV4-1 and TRBJ1-3; no firm D call. CDR1 and CDR2 from the germline V gene are MGHRA and YSYEKL. The CDR3 is made up of 14 amino acids. Trimming left V 0 bases short and J 5 bases short, with 8 bases between. The CDR3 spells CASSQENRRNTIYF. CDR3 sequence (DNA): TGCGCCAGCAGCCAAGAAAACAGACGAAACACCATATATTTT.

V and J are TRBV2 and TRBJ1-6, with 8 bases that match TRBD1. Per the germline V gene, CDR1 is SNHLY and CDR2 is FYNNEI. This CDR3 spans 14 amino acids. Trimming at V came to 5 bases and at J to 10 bases, leaving 7 bases not matched to a gene. CDR3 in DNA: TGTGCCAGCAGTTTTGGACAGGGTTGGTCACCCCTCCACTTT. Its translation is CASSFGQGWSPLHF.

The V and J genes are TRBV25-1 and TRBJ1-2; D is undetermined. From germline, CDR1 is MGHDK and CDR2 SYGVNS. With 4 bases removed from V and 7 bases from J, the gap between germline ends came to 13 bases. The CDR3 runs to 13 residues. The CDR3 here is CASSGGRGGGYTF. The CDR3 DNA reads TGTGCCAGCAGTGGCGGTCGAGGAGGTGGCTACACCTTC.

V usage is TRBV5-3 and J usage is TRBJ2-7, with a possible D match to TRBD1 (5 bases). TRBV5-3 has ORF status, its function being uncertain. The CDR3 is 12 amino acids. V lost 7 bases and J lost 5, with 13 bases in between. Here the CDR3 reads CARRHWGDEQYF. The CDR3 DNA is TGTGCCAGACGCCATTGGGGCGACGAGCAGTACTTC.

The V and J genes are TRBV7-9 and TRBJ2-7, with D maybe TRBD1 (5 bases). V was clipped by 4 bases and J by 1 base, with 14 bases between them. This CDR3 is 15 amino acids long. Germline V CDR1 and CDR2: SEHNR, FQNEAQ (reference sequence). The CDR3 reads CASSWADRASYEQYF. The CDR3 DNA is TGTGCCAGCAGCTGGGCAGACAGAGCTTCCTACGAGCAGTACTTC.

V usage is TRBV7-3 and J usage is TRBJ2-1; the match to TRBD1 covers 10 bases. V lost 5 bases, J lost 9 bases, and 10 bases stayed unmatched. The V gene's germline CDR1 is SGHTA and CDR2 FQGTGA. The CDR3 has 15 residues. CDR3 sequence: CASSQGQGLGGEQFF. CDR3 DNA sequence: TGTGCCAGCAGCCAGGGACAGGGGTTGGGCGGTGAGCAGTTCTTC.

V and J are TRBV4-1 and TRBJ1-5; no clear D. The V end lost 2 bases, the J end lost 10 bases, and 12 bases lay between the germline ends. CDR3 size: 13 residues. CDR1 and CDR2 from the germline V gene are MGHRA and YSYEKL. The CDR3 nucleotides read TGCGCCAGCAGCCAACTCGGGGTCCTCCCCCAGCATTTT. This sequence encodes CASSQLGVLPQHF.

The chain recombines TRBV21-1 with TRBJ1-5; TRBD1 is the table's D call and was not checked against the DNA. TRBV21-1 is labeled a pseudogene. The CDR3 consists of 21 residues. CDR3: CASSSLLIPGQRIYSNQPQHF. The DNA for the CDR3 is TGTGCCAGCAGCTCTCTACTCATACCGGGACAGAGGATTTATAGCAATCAGCCCCAGCATTTT.

The chain combines TRBV6-2 or TRBV6-3 with TRBJ2-2; D might be TRBD2 (6 bases). This CDR3 is 18 amino acids long. V lost 4 bases, J lost 6 bases, and 24 bases lay in between. Germline V gene lookup returns CDR1 MNHEY and CDR2 SVGEGT. CDR3 DNA: TGTGCCAGCAGTTTACCCCGGGGCGGGATTTGGATCTCCGGGGAGCTGTTTTTT. Its protein is CASSLPRGGIWISGELFF.

The J gene is TRBJ1-1, the V gene TRBV9, with D tentatively TRBD1 (5 bases). V lost 3 bases to trimming and J lost 3 bases, with 24 bases between them. The CDR3 extends over 18 amino acids. Germline V CDR1 and CDR2: SGDLS, YYNGEE. CDR3 sequence reads: CASSDRLGGFEEYTEAFF. CDR3 sequence (DNA): TGTGCCAGCAGCGATCGACTGGGGGGGTTCGAAGAATACACTGAAGCTTTCTTT.

V gene TRBV19 combines with J gene TRBJ1-2; D unclear. This CDR3 comprises 17 residues. CDR1 and CDR2 (germline): LNHDA, SQIVND (reference sequence). The V end was cut by 0 bases, the J end by 8 bases, with 22 bases between. CDR3 protein: CASSIEGRNRRGGGYTF. CDR3 DNA: TGTGCCAGTAGTATAGAAGGGAGGAACCGAAGAGGTGGCGGCTACACCTTC.

The rearrangement links TRBV11-2 to TRBJ2-2; D call uncertain. There are 17 residues in the CDR3. V was clipped by 6 bases and J by 1 base, with 18 bases between them. Germline loops: CDR1 SGHAT, CDR2 FQNNGV. As DNA, the CDR3 is TGTGCCAGCAGTCCTTACGCCCCCCGCAGGAACACCGGGGAGCTGTTTTTT. This codes for CASSPYAPRRNTGELFF.

The chain recombines TRBV4-1 with TRBJ2-7, with TRBD2 matching 10 bases. The CDR3 has 17 residues. Per germline, CDR1 MGHRA and CDR2 YSYEKL. Germline trimming cut 1 base from V and 3 bases from J; bases unmatched to any gene: 9. CDR3 sequence: CASSQVWSSGGYYEQYF. CDR3 bases: TGCGCCAGCAGCCAAGTGTGGTCTAGCGGGGGCTACTACGAGCAGTACTTC.